This section outlines one T cell receptor (beta chain) sequence together with its context. Its antigen is undetermined. TRB cDNA libraries were made by UMI-labeled 5' RACE. TCRdb reprocessed the 5' RACE reads and stores each CDR3 protein as one record, lacking DNA. The sample totals around 88,000 distinct CDR3 sequences. This record belongs to a study of CXCR3-negative and CXCR3-positive naive CD8 T cells. Study outcomes and limitations: TRB CDR3 hydrophobicity was greater in CXCR3-positive naive cells than in CXCR3-negative naive cells.

CDR3 size: 16 residues. Germline CDR1 reads SGHDT; CDR2 reads YYEEEE. Sequences were obtained from naive CXCR3+ CD8+ T cells from blood. Regarding subset: CD45RO-CCR7+CD27+CD95- naive CD8+ T cells expressing CXCR3 (TNR3+). This sequence originates from a human donor in good health. Some clones in this sample may be carry-over from other donors' samples. The rearrangement links TRBV5-6 to TRBJ2-3; TCRdb reports TRBD2, a call that lacks DNA to check it against. CDR3: CASSLERGGGTDTQYF.